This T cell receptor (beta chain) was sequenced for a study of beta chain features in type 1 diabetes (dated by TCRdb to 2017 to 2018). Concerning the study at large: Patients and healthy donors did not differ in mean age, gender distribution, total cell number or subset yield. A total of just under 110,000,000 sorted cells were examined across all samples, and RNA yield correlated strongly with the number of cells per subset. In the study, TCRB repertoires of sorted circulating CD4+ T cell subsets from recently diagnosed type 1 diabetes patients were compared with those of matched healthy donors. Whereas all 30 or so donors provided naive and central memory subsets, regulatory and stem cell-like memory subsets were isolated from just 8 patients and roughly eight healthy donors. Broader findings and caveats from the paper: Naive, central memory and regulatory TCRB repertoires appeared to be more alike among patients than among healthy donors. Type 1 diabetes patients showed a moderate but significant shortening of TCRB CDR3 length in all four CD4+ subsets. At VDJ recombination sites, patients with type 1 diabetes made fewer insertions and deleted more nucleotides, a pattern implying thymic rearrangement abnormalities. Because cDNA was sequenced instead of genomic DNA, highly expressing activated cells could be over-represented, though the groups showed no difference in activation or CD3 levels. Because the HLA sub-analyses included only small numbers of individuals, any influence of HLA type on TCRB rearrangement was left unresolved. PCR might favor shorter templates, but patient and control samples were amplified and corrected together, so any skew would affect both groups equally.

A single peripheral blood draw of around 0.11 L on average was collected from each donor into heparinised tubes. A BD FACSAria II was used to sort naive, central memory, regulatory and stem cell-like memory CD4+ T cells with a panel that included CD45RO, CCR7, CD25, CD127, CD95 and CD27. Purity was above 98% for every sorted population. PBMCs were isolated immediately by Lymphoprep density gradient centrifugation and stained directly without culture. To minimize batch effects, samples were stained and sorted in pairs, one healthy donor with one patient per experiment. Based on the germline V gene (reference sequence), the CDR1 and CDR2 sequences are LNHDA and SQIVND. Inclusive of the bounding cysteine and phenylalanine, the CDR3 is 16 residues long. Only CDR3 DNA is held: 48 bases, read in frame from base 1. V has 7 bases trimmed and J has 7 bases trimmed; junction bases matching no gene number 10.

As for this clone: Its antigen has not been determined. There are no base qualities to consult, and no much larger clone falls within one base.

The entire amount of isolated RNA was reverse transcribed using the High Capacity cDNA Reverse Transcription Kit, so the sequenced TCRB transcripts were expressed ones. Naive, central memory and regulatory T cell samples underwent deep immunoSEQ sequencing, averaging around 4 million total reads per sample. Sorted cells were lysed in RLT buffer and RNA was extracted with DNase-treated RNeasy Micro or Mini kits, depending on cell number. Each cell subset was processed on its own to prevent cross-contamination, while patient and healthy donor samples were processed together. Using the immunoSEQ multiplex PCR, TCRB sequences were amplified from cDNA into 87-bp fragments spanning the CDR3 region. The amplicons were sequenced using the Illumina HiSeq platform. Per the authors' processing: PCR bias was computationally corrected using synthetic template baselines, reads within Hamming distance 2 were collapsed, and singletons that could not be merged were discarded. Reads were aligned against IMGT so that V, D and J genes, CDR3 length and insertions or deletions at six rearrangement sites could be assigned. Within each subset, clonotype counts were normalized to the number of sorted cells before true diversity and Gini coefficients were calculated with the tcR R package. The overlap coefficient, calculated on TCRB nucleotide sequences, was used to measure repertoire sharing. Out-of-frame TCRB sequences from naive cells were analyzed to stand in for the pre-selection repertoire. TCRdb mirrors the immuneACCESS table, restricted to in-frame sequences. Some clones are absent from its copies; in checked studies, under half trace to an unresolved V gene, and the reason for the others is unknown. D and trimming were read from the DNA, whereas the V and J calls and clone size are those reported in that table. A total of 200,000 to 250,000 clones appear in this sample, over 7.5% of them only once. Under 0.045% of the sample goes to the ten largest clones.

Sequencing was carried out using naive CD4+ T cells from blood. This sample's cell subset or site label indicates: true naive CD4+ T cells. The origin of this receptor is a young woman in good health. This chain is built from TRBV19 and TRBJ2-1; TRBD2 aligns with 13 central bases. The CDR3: CASKLSGLAGHNEQFF. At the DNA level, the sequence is TGTGCCAGTAAACTGTCGGGACTAGCGGGACATAATGAGCAGTTCTTC.